The next 28 T cell receptor beta chains were all read from a single sample in a study of T cells after yellow fever vaccination. TCRdb used MiXCR to reprocess the 5' RACE reads, holding one entry per CDR3 protein. The sample carries about 550,000 distinct CDR3 sequences, less than 20% recorded once. The sample was PBMCs, taken 15 days after the yellow fever booster vaccination. The receptor source for this set is a man aged 25 to 45 who received the YFV17D yellow fever vaccine.

This rearrangement joins TRBV20-1 to TRBJ2-7; TRBD2 aligns across 9 bases. Looked up from germline, CDR1 is DFQATT and CDR2 is SNEGSKA (reference sequence). The junction had 6 bases not matched to a gene; V was cut back by 3 bases and J by 3 bases. CDR3 length equals 14 residues. The CDR3 DNA sequence: TGCAGTGCTAGCGGTGGGACTAGCAGCTACGAGCAGTACTTC. This codes for CSASGGTSSYEQYF.

This clonotype was seen repeatedly, ten times or more. The V gene is TRBV5-1, the J gene TRBJ2-4; TRBD1 or TRBD2 may be the D gene (5 bases each). CDR1 SGHRS and CDR2 YFSETQ come from the germline V gene. V lost 0 bases and J 2 bases, leaving 6 bases between the germline ends. The CDR3 is 14 amino acids. CDR3 DNA: TGCGCCAGCAGCTTGGGGGGGACCAAAAACATTCAGTACTTC. This gives the protein CASSLGGTKNIQYF.

This clonotype appeared a few times. This sequence joins TRBV7-9 and TRBJ2-2, with TRBD1 as a possible D gene (6 bases). Germline CDR1 is SEHNR and CDR2 is FQNEAQ (reference sequence). Between the trimmed V and J ends, which lost 5 bases and 1 base, there was a span of 11 bases. The CDR3 is made up of 15 amino acids. CDR3 residues: CASSLLTGNTGELFF. CDR3 sequence (DNA): TGTGCCAGCAGCCTCTTGACAGGGAACACCGGGGAGCTGTTTTTT.

Ten or more counts support this clonotype. V and J are TRBV12-3 or TRBV12-4 and TRBJ1-1; unclear D gene. Trimming left V 5 bases short and J 0 bases short, with 7 bases between. The CDR3 runs to 13 residues. The CDR3 DNA follows: TGTGCCAGCAGTCTACACATGAACACTGAAGCTTTCTTT. This translates into CASSLHMNTEAFF.

This clonotype was seen a handful of times. The chain employs TRBV20-1 and TRBJ2-7, with D perhaps TRBD2 (6 bases). Per germline, CDR1 DFQATT and CDR2 SNEGSKA (reference sequence). There are 14 residues in the CDR3. Trimming left V 2 bases short and J 3 bases short, with 14 bases between. CDR3 sequence reads: CSARSSALGYEQYF. The CDR3 nucleotides are TGCAGTGCTAGATCTAGCGCATTGGGCTACGAGCAGTACTTC.

J is TRBJ2-7 and V is TRBV18; 7 nucleotides agree with TRBD1. V lost 8 bases, J lost 5 bases, and 9 bases stayed unmatched. Germline CDR1 reads KGHSH; CDR2 reads LQKENI. The CDR3 is 13 amino acids. Here the CDR3 DNA reads TGTGCCAGCACAGGGGACGATCGGGACGAGCAGTACTTC. Its translation is CASTGDDRDEQYF.

This rearrangement joins TRBV14 to TRBJ1-1; 10 bases fit TRBD1. The CDR3 has 14 residues. Germline CDR1 reads SGHDN; CDR2 reads FVKESK. The junction had 2 bases not matched to a gene; V was cut back by 3 bases and J by 4 bases. CDR3 nucleotides: TGTGCCAGCAGCCAGACAGGGGGCGTCACTGAAGCTTTCTTT. This sequence encodes CASSQTGGVTEAFF.

This clonotype was seen more than once but under ten times. V is TRBV3-1 and J is TRBJ1-3; D gene ambiguous. Trimming cost V 4 bases and J 0 bases, with 7 bases left between them. The CDR3 length is 14 residues. The germline V gene encodes CDR1 LGHDT and CDR2 YNNKEL (reference sequence). This CDR3 reads CASSRRTSGNTIYF. The CDR3 nucleotides read TGTGCCAGCAGCCGACGGACCTCTGGAAACACCATATATTTT. The variable domain in full, completed from reference TRBV3-1 and TRBJ1-3, reads DTAVSQTPKYLVTQMGNDKSIKCEQNLGHDTMYWYKQDSKKFLKIMFSYNNKELIINETVPNRFSPKSPDKAHLNLHINSLELGDSAVYFCASSRRTSGNTIYFGEGSWLTVV.

This clonotype was seen a few times. V usage is TRBV7-8 and J usage is TRBJ2-7; D is unclear. V lost 1 base, J lost 5 bases, and 12 bases lay in between. Germline V gene sequence: CDR1 SGHVS, CDR2 FQNEAQ. The CDR3 covers 14 residues. The CDR3 region has the DNA TGTGCCAGCAGCTTAGTAGGGTCTAACGACGAGCAGTACTTC. This encodes CASSLVGSNDEQYF. Drawing the rest from reference TRBV7-8 and TRBJ2-7, the complete variable domain is GAGVSQSPRYKVAKRGQDVALRCDPISGHVSLFWYQQALGQGPEFLTYFQNEAQLDKSGLPSDRFFAERPEGSVSTLKIQRTQQEDSAVYLCASSLVGSNDEQYFGPGTRLTVT.

The J gene is TRBJ2-7, the V gene TRBV29-1; TRBD1 aligns across 8 bases. The J segment lost 2 bases and the V segment lost 4 bases, leaving 4 bases of the junction unmatched. Germline V CDR1 and CDR2: SQVTM, ANQGSEA. The CDR3 consists of 13 residues. In nucleotides, the CDR3 is TGCAGCGTTGGGACAGGGACGACCTACGAGCAGTACTTC. It is translated as CSVGTGTTYEQYF.

At least ten counts were recorded for this clonotype. The rearrangement uses TRBV7-2 and TRBJ2-1; D is perhaps TRBD2 (6 bases). Germline V gives CDR1 SGHTA, CDR2 FQGNSA. This CDR3 spans 14 amino acids. V was cut by 6 bases and J by 2 bases, with 11 bases left in between. The CDR3 region is CASSLGTPYNEQFF. The DNA for the CDR3 is TGTGCCAGCAGTCTAGGGACTCCCTACAATGAGCAGTTCTTC.

This rearrangement joins TRBV2 to TRBJ2-1, with 8 positions matching TRBD2. CDR3 size: 17 residues. Trimming cost V 2 bases and J 0 bases; bases outside gene matches: 6. The germline CDR1 and CDR2 sequences are SNHLY and FYNNEI. The CDR3 spells CASSESRGRNSYNEQFF. The CDR3 nucleotides are TGTGCCAGCAGTGAATCCCGCGGGAGGAACTCCTACAATGAGCAGTTCTTC. Full variable domain (outside the CDR3, taken from reference TRBV2 and TRBJ2-1): EPEVTQTPSHQVTQMGQEVILRCVPISNHLYFYWYRQILGQKVEFLVSFYNNEISEKSEIFDDQFSVERPDGSNFTLKIRSTKLEDSAMYFCASSESRGRNSYNEQFFGPGTRLTVL.

The chain employs TRBV24-1 and TRBJ1-2, with TRBD1 identical over 11 bases. Germline assignment: CDR1 KGHDR and CDR2 SFDVKD. V gave up 2 bases and J gave up 4 bases; unmatched junction bases: 11. The CDR3 extends over 18 amino acids. The CDR3 sequence is CATSDSRTGGAVSYGYTF. Here the CDR3 DNA reads TGTGCCACCAGTGATTCCAGGACAGGGGGCGCCGTTAGCTATGGCTACACCTTC.

This rearrangement joins TRBV15 to TRBJ2-3, with 9 bases aligning to TRBD2. This CDR3 spans 17 amino acids. The germline gives CDR1 LNHNV, CDR2 YYDKDF (reference sequence). After removal of 1 base from V and 0 bases from J, the junction contained 5 bases not matched to a gene. CDR3 in DNA: TGTGCCACCAGCAGAGGAAGACTAGCGGTGAGCACAGATACGCAGTATTTT. Its translation is CATSRGRLAVSTDTQYF.

This chain uses TRBV6-1 with TRBJ1-2, with TRBD1 identical over 10 bases. Germline V gives CDR1 MNHNS, CDR2 SASEGT. The V gene end was trimmed by 8 bases and the J gene end by 2 bases; junction bases not matched to a gene: 5. The CDR3 consists of 14 residues. The CDR3 DNA is TGTGCCAGCCTTAGGGGACAGGGGAACTATGGCTACACCTTC. Its protein is CASLRGQGNYGYTF.

This clonotype was recorded a few times. V gene TRBV29-1 combines with J gene TRBJ2-1; TRBD2 aligns across 9 bases. CDR3 length: 14 residues. V gave up 4 bases and J gave up 2 bases; unmatched junction bases: 3. CDR1 and CDR2 (germline): SQVTM, ANQGSEA. The CDR3 region has the DNA TGCAGCGTTGTGGCGGGAGGGACCTACAATGAGCAGTTCTTC. Translation: CSVVAGGTYNEQFF.

Only a few counts were recorded for this clonotype. J is TRBJ2-7 and V is TRBV7-2; 7 bases match TRBD1. V shed 5 bases and J 5 bases; nucleotides not matched to a gene: 9. The CDR3 is made up of 14 amino acids. Germline CDR1 is SGHTA and CDR2 is FQGNSA. CDR3 DNA: TGTGCCAGCAGCCTTCTTGGACAGGACGACGAGCAGTACTTC. This sequence encodes CASSLLGQDDEQYF.

The sample holds many counts of this clonotype. V and J are TRBV20-1 and TRBJ2-7; no definite D call. This CDR3 is 13 amino acids long. Per germline, CDR1 DFQATT and CDR2 SNEGSKA (reference sequence). V gave up 0 bases and J gave up 2 bases, with 8 bases separating them. Written as DNA, the CDR3 is TGCAGTGCTAGAGATATGACGACCTACGAGCAGTACTTC. Translated, it gives CSARDMTTYEQYF.

This clonotype was picked up a small number of times. The chain has TRBV12-3 or TRBV12-4 and TRBJ2-3; possible D gene TRBD2, 5 bases. This CDR3 comprises 15 residues. V shed 4 bases and J shed 7 bases, with 18 bases lying between them. The CDR3 reads CASSSPPWGVNTQYF. The CDR3 DNA reads TGTGCCAGCAGTTCACCCCCGTGGGGAGTCAATACGCAGTATTTT.

This chain uses TRBV5-1 with TRBJ2-1; 11 bases match TRBD2. This CDR3 spans 17 amino acids. The junction had 11 bases not matched to a gene; V was cut back by 0 bases and J by 9 bases. From germline, CDR1 is SGHRS and CDR2 YFSETQ. Here the CDR3 reads CASSLAVAGGPGGEQFF. DNA of the CDR3: TGCGCCAGCAGCTTGGCAGTAGCGGGAGGGCCAGGAGGTGAGCAGTTCTTC.

This clonotype was seen only a few times. The chain combines TRBV7-9 with TRBJ2-7, with TRBD1 matching 7 bases. CDR1 and CDR2 from the germline V gene are SEHNR and FQNEAQ (reference sequence). V shed 4 bases, J shed 7 bases, and the junction held 10 bases outside the gene matches. The CDR3 runs 14 residues. Here the CDR3 DNA reads TGTGCCAGCAGCTCGACAGGGCCCACGGAGGAGCAGTACTTC. As protein: CASSSTGPTEEQYF.

This clonotype was found a few times. The V call is TRBV6-2 or TRBV6-3, the J call TRBJ2-1, with 7 nucleotides matching TRBD2. J was trimmed by 5 bases and V by 2 bases; bases with no gene match: 3. Germline V lookup: CDR1 MNHEY, CDR2 SVGEGT. This CDR3 contains 14 residues. The CDR3 protein is CASSYGTNHNEQFF. The CDR3 coding sequence is TGTGCCAGCAGTTACGGGACTAACCACAATGAGCAGTTCTTC.

The V and J genes are TRBV5-1 and TRBJ2-6; D is unclear. Between the trimmed V and J ends, which lost 1 base and 1 base, there was a span of 12 bases. The CDR3 contains 17 residues. CDR1 is SGHRS and CDR2 is YFSETQ in the germline V gene. The CDR3 loop is CASSLIGRASGANVLTF. As DNA, the CDR3 is TGCGCCAGCAGCTTGATAGGGCGTGCTTCTGGGGCCAACGTCCTGACTTTC.

This clonotype was counted only a few times. The chain links TRBV9 to TRBJ2-7; D gene ambiguous. From germline, CDR1 is SGDLS and CDR2 YYNGEE. V lost 4 bases to trimming and J lost 0 bases, with 17 bases between them. The CDR3 loop spans 16 amino acids. The CDR3 sequence: CASSPEDARSSYEQYF. For the CDR3, the DNA is TGTGCCAGCAGCCCTGAGGACGCGCGGAGCTCCTACGAGCAGTACTTC.

The sample holds a few counts of this clonotype. V and J are TRBV11-2 and TRBJ2-1; TRBD2 agrees at 12 bases. Losses at the gene ends were 5 bases for V and 5 bases for J; bases not matched to a gene: 10. Per the germline V gene, CDR1 is SGHAT and CDR2 is FQNNGV. The CDR3 consists of 17 residues. CDR3 in DNA: TGTGCCAGCAGCCTATTGACTAGCGGGAGTTACCACAATGAGCAGTTCTTC. This encodes CASSLLTSGSYHNEQFF.

This clonotype was found a few times. The chain links TRBV7-2 to TRBJ2-7, with 8 bases that match TRBD2. After removal of 1 base from V and 3 bases from J, the junction contained 8 bases not matched to a gene. The germline V gene encodes CDR1 SGHTA and CDR2 FQGNSA. The CDR3 runs to 16 residues. The CDR3, as DNA: TGTGCCAGCAGCTTAGAGTTGGCGGGGGGAGGCTACGAGCAGTACTTC. Amino acid sequence: CASSLELAGGGYEQYF.

This chain links TRBV30 with TRBJ1-6, with unresolved D. The CDR3 is 14 residues long. Germline V gene data show CDR1 as GTSNPN and CDR2 as SVGIG (reference sequence). Trimming removed 2 bases at V and 7 bases at J, with 12 bases between. The DNA of the CDR3 is TGTGCCTGGAGTCGGGAGGAACGAAATTCACCCCTCCACTTT. This encodes CAWSREERNSPLHF.

A few counts support this clonotype. V is TRBV7-2 and J is TRBJ1-1, with D unclear. Germline-derived CDR1 and CDR2 are SGHTA and FQGNSA. Trimming left V 5 bases short and J 11 bases short, with 6 bases between. CDR3 length equals 9 residues. This chain's CDR3 is CASSERAFF. The CDR3 nucleotides are TGTGCCAGCAGCGAGAGGGCTTTCTTT. The full variable domain, rest sourced from reference TRBV7-2 and TRBJ1-1, is GAGVSQSPSNKVTEKGKDVELRCDPISGHTALYWYRQSLGQGLEFLIYFQGNSAPDKSGLPSDRFSAERTGGSVSTLTIQRTQQEDSAVYLCASSERAFFGQGTRLTVV.